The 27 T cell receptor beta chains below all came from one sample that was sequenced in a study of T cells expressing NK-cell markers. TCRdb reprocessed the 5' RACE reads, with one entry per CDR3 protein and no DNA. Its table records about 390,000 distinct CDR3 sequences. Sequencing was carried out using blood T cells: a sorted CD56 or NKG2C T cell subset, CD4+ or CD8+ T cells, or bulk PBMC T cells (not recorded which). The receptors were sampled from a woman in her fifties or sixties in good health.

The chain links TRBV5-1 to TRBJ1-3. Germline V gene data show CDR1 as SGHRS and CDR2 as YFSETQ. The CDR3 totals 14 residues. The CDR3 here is CASSLDFSGNTIYF.

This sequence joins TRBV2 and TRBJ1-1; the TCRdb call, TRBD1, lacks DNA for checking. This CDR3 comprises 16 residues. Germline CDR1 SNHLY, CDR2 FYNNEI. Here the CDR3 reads CASRRDSGILNTEAFF.

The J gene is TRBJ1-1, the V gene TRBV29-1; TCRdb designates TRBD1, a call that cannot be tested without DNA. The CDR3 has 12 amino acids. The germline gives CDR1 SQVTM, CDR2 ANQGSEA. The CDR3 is CSLTQGGTEAFF.

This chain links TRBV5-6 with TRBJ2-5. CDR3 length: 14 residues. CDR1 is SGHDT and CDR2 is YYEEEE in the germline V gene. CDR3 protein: CASSLRVGPETQYF.

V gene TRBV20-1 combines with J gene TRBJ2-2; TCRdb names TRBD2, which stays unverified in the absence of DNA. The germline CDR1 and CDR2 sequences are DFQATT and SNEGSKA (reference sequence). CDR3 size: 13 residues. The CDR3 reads CSAKDWHTGELFF.

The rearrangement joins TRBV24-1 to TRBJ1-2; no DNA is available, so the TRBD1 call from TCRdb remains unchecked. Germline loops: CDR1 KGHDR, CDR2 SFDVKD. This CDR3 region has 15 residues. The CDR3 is CATSDPGEGNYGYTF.

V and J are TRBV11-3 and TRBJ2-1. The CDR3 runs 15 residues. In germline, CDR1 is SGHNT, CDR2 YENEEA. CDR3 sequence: CASSLASSSYNEQFF. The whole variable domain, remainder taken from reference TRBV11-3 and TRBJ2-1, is EAGVVQSPRYKIIEKKQPVAFWCNPISGHNTLYWYLQNLGQGPELLIRYENEEAVDDSQLPKDRFSAERLKGVDSTLKIQPAELGDSAVYLCASSLASSSYNEQFFGPGTRLTVL.

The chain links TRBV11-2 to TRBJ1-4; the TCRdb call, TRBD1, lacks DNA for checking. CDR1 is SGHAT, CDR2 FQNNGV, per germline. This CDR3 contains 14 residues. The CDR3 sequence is CASCEGGANEKLFF. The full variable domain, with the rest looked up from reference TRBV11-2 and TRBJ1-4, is EAGVAQSPRYKIIEKRQSVAFWCNPISGHATLYWYQQILGQGPKLLIQFQNNGVVDDSQLPKDRFSAERLKGVDSTLKIQPAKLEDSAVYLCASCEGGANEKLFFGSGTQLSVL.

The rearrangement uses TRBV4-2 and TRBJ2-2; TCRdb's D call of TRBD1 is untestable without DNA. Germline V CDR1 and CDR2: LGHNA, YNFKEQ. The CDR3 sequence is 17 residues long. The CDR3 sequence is CASKAGTGGTNTGELFF.

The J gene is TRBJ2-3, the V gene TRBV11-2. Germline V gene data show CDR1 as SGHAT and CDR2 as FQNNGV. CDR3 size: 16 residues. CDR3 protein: CASSPFAVTSTDTQYF. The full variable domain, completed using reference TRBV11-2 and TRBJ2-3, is EAGVAQSPRYKIIEKRQSVAFWCNPISGHATLYWYQQILGQGPKLLIQFQNNGVVDDSQLPKDRFSAERLKGVDSTLKIQPAKLEDSAVYLCASSPFAVTSTDTQYFGPGTRLTVL.

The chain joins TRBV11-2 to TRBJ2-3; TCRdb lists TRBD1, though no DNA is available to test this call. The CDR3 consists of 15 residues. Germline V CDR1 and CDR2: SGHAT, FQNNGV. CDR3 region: CASSLGGQTTDTQYF.

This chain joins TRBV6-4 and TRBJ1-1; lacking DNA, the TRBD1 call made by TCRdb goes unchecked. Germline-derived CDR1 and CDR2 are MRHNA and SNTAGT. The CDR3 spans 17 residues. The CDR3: CASSQKGTGGAGTEAFF.

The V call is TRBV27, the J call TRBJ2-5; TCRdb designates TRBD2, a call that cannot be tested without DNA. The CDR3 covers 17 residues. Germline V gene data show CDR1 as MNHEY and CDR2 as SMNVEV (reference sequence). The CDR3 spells CASSSLAGGPSRETQYF.

The chain's CDR3 is CSVDEGWTDTQYF. The V call is TRBV29-1, the J call TRBJ2-3. The CDR3 runs to 13 residues. Germline V gene lookup returns CDR1 SQVTM and CDR2 ANQGSEA.

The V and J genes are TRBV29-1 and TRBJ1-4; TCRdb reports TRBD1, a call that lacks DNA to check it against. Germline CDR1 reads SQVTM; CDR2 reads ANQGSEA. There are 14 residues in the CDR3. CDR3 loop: CSVESTQGDEKLFF.

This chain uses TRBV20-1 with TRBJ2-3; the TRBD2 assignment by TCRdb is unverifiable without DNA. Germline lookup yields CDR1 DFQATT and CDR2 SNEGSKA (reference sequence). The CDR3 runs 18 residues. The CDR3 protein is CSARGYWLAGTSTDTQYF.

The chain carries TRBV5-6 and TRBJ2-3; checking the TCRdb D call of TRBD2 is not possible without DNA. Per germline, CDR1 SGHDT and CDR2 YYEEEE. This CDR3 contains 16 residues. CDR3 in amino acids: CASSPNLAGPSDTQYF. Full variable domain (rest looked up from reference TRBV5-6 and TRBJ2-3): DAGVTQSPTHLIKTRGQQVTLRCSPKSGHDTVSWYQQALGQGPQFIFQYYEEEERQRGNFPDRFSGHQFPNYSSELNVNALLLGDSALYLCASSPNLAGPSDTQYFGPGTRLTVL.

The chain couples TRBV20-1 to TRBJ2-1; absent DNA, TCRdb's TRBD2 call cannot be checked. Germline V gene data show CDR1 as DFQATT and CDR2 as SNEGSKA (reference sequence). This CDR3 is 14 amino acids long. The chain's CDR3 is CSYIAGAWGNEQFF.

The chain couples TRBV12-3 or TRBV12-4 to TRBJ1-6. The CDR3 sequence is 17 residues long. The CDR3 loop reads CASSSWEKSSYNSPLHF.

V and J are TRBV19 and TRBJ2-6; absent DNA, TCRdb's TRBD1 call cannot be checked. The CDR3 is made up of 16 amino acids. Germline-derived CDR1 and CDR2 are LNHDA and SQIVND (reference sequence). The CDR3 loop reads CASSIANRAGANVLTF.

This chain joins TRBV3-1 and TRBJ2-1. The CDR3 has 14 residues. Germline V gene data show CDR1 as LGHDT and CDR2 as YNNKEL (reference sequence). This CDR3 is CASSQEPSISEQFF.

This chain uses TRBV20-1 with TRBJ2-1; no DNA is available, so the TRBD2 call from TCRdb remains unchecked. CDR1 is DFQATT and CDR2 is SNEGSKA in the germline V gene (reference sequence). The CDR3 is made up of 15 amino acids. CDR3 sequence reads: CSARDGSGSTDEQFF.

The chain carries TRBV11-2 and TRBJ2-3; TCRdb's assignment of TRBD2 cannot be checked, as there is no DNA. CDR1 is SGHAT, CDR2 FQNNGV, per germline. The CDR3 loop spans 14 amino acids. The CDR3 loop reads CASSLANIGNTQYF. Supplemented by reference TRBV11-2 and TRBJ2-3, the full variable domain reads EAGVAQSPRYKIIEKRQSVAFWCNPISGHATLYWYQQILGQGPKLLIQFQNNGVVDDSQLPKDRFSAERLKGVDSTLKIQPAKLEDSAVYLCASSLANIGNTQYFGPGTRLTVL.

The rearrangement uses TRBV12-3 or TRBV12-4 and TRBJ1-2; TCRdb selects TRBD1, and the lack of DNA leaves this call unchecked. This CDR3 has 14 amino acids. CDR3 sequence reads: CASRHGGQGDGYTF.

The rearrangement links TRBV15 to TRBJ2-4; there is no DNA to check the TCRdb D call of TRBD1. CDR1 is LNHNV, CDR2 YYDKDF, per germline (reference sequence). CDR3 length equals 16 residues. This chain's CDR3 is CATSRQPVTRGDIQYF.

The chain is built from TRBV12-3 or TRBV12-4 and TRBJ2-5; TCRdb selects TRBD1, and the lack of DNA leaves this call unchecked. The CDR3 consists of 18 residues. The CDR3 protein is CASSFVFSSGTGQETQYF.

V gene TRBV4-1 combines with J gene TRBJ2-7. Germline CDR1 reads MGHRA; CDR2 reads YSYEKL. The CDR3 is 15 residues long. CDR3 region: CASSQSLIVVYEQYF.